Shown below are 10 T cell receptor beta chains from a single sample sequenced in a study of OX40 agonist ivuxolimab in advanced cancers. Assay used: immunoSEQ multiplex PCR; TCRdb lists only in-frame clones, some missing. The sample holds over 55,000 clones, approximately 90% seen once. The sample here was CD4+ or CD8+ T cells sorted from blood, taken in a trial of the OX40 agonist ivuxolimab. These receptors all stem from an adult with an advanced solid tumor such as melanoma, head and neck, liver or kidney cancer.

The CDR3 spells CASSQQGLGKETQYF. The CDR3 nucleotides are TGCGCCAGCAGCCAACAGGGCCTTGGCAAAGAGACCCAGTACTTC. The chain couples TRBV5-1 to TRBJ2-5; D is possibly TRBD1 (6 bases). The CDR3 has 15 residues. V lost 4 bases to trimming and J lost 3 bases, with 16 bases between them. Germline lookup yields CDR1 SGHRS and CDR2 YFSETQ.

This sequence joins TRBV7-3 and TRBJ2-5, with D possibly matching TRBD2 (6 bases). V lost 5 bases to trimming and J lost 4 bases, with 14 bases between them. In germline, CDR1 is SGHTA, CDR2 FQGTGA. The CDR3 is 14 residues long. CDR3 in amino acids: CASSPGSWGETQYF. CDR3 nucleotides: TGTGCCAGCAGCCCCGGGAGTTGGGGAGAGACCCAGTACTTC.

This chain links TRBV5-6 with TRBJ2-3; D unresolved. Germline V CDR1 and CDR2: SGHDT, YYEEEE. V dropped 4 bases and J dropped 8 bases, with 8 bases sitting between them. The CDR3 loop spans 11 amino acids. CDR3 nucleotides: TGTGCCAGCAGCCTCATGGGTACGCAGTATTTT. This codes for CASSLMGTQYF.

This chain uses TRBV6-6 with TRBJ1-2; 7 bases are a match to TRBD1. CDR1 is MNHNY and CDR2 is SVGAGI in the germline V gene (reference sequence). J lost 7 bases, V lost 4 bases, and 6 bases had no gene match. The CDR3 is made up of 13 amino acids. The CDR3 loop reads CASSSGQRFGYTF. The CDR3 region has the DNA TGTGCCAGCAGTTCGGGACAGCGCTTTGGCTACACCTTC.

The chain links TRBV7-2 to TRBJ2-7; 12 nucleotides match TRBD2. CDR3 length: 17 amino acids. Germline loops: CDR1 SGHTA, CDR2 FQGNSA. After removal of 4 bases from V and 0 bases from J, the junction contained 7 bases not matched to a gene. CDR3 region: CASSSRTSGIYSYEQYF. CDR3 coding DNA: TGTGCCAGCAGCTCACGGACTAGCGGGATTTACTCCTACGAGCAGTACTTC. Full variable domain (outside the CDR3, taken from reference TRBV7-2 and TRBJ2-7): GAGVSQSPSNKVTEKGKDVELRCDPISGHTALYWYRQSLGQGLEFLIYFQGNSAPDKSGLPSDRFSAERTGGSVSTLTIQRTQQEDSAVYLCASSSRTSGIYSYEQYFGPGTRLTVT.

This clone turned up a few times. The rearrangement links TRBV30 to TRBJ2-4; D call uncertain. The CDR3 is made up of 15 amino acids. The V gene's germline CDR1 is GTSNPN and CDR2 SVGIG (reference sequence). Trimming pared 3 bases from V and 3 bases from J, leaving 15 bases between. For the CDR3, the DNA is TGTGCCTGGAGGGGTAGGGTATTGGGCAAAAACATTCAGTACTTC. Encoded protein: CAWRGRVLGKNIQYF. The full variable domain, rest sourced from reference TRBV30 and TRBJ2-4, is SQTIHQWPATLVQPVGSPLSLECTVEGTSNPNLYWYRQAAGRGLQLLFYSVGIGQISSEVPQNLSASRPQDRQFILSSKKLLLSDSGFYLCAWRGRVLGKNIQYFGAGTRLSVL.

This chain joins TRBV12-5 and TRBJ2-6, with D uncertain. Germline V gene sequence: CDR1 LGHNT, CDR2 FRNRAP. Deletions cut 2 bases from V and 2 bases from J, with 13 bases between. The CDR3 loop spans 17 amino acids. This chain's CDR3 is CASGLLTQGTGANVLTF. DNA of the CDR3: TGTGCTAGTGGTTTGCTTACCCAAGGTACTGGGGCCAACGTCCTGACTTTC.

CDR3 nucleotides: TGTGCCAGCAGCTTTGTTATCGCAGGCACAGATACGCAGTATTTT. This sequence encodes CASSFVIAGTDTQYF. The chain joins TRBV7-2 to TRBJ2-3; D is ambiguous. CDR3 length: 15 residues. Trimming removed 3 bases from V and 1 base from J, with 11 bases in between. In germline, CDR1 is SGHTA, CDR2 FQGNSA.

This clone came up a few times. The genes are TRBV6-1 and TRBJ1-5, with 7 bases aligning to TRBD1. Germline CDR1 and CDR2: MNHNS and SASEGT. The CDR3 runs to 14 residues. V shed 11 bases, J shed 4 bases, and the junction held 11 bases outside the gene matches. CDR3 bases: TGTGCCGCGAAACTTCAGGGGGGTAATCAGCCCCAGCATTTT. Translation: CAAKLQGGNQPQHF.

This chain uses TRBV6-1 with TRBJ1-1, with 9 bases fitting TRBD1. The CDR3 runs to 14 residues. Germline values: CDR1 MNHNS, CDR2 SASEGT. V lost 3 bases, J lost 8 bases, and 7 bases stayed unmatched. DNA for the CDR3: TGTGCCAGCAGTGAGGGACAGGGAAGTCCAGAAGCTTTCTTT. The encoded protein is CASSEGQGSPEAFF.